The 23 T cell receptor beta chains given below trace back to one sample, sequenced in a study of OX40 agonist ivuxolimab in advanced cancers. Data came from immunoSEQ multiplex PCR; TCRdb stores just in-frame clones and leaves some out. The repertoire consists of almost 85,000 clones, with 86% occurring once and the leading ten covering 6% to 8%. Sample: CD4+ or CD8+ T cells sorted from blood, taken in a trial of the OX40 agonist ivuxolimab. The source of these receptors is an adult with an advanced solid tumor such as melanoma, head and neck, liver or kidney cancer.

The rearrangement uses TRBV2 and TRBJ2-3; TRBD2 agrees at 8 bases. Germline assignment: CDR1 SNHLY and CDR2 FYNNEI. The CDR3 is 14 amino acids. Germline trimming cut 8 bases from V and 6 bases from J; bases unmatched to any gene: 10. Written as DNA, the CDR3 is TGTGCCAGCCTTAGCGGGGCAGCGGGGGATACGCAGTATTTT. Its protein product is CASLSGAAGDTQYF.

For the CDR3, the DNA is TGTGCCTGGAGCACCGGGACTAGCTGGGATGAGCAGTTCTTC. As protein: CAWSTGTSWDEQFF. The V and J genes are TRBV30 and TRBJ2-1; 9 positions agree with TRBD2. The CDR3 has 14 amino acids. J gave up 8 bases and V 3 bases, and 8 bases lay outside the gene matches. The V gene's germline CDR1 is GTSNPN and CDR2 SVGIG (reference sequence).

This clone was recorded only once. The chain uses TRBV5-4 and TRBJ2-1; no clear D. CDR3 size: 13 residues. Germline CDR1 reads SGHNT; CDR2 reads YYREEE (reference sequence). Trimming shortened V by 0 bases and J by 8 bases, and 9 bases separated the two germline ends. The CDR3 spells CASSLDPSYEQFF. CDR3 nucleotides: TGTGCCAGCAGCTTGGACCCCAGCTATGAGCAGTTCTTC.

The gene calls are TRBV5-4 and TRBJ2-7, with D perhaps matching TRBD1 or TRBD2 (6 bases each). In germline, CDR1 is SGHNT, CDR2 YYREEE (reference sequence). V was clipped by 4 bases and J by 0 bases, with 20 bases between them. The CDR3 contains 17 residues. CDR3 in DNA: TGTGCCAGCAGCCTCCCGGGGGCAGGGGCGAGCTCCTACGAGCAGTACTTC. It codes for CASSLPGAGASSYEQYF.

The sample holds one count of this clone. The chain recombines TRBV18 with TRBJ1-1; perhaps TRBD1 as D (5 bases). This CDR3 has 15 amino acids. V shed 0 bases and J shed 5 bases, with 13 bases lying between them. Per the germline V gene, CDR1 is KGHSH and CDR2 is LQKENI. CDR3 sequence (DNA): TGTGCCAGCTCACCACCGGAAGGGGTTTTAACTGAAGCTTTCTTT. Amino acids: CASSPPEGVLTEAFF.

The V gene is TRBV5-1, the J gene TRBJ2-1; a possible D gene is TRBD2 (6 bases). CDR3 length: 13 residues. Germline CDR1 reads SGHRS; CDR2 reads YFSETQ. V lost 4 bases to trimming and J lost 6 bases, with 11 bases between them. The CDR3: CASSLPGGNEQFF. The CDR3 DNA reads TGCGCCAGCAGCCTGCCCGGGGGCAATGAGCAGTTCTTC.

The chain recombines TRBV30 with TRBJ1-4; 8 positions match TRBD1. V dropped 3 bases and J dropped 10; count of bases not matched to a gene: 7. Germline assignment: CDR1 GTSNPN and CDR2 SVGIG (reference sequence). The CDR3 runs to 13 residues. The CDR3 DNA sequence: TGTGCCTGGAGGAGTGCAGGGGGCAGAAAACTGTTTTTT. Translating it yields CAWRSAGGRKLFF.

The chain links TRBV19 to TRBJ1-4, with D hard to call. The V gene's germline CDR1 is LNHDA and CDR2 SQIVND (reference sequence). This CDR3 has 16 residues. Between the trimmed V and J ends, which lost 1 base and 1 base, there was a span of 10 bases. The CDR3 loop is CASSIGGTVTNEKLFF. In DNA form, the CDR3 reads TGTGCCAGTAGTATAGGAGGAACGGTAACTAATGAAAAACTGTTTTTT. The full variable domain, rest sourced from reference TRBV19 and TRBJ1-4, is DGGITQSPKYLFRKEGQNVTLSCEQNLNHDAMYWYRQDPGQGLRLIYYSQIVNDFQKGDIAEGYSVSREKKESFPLTVTSAQKNPTAFYLCASSIGGTVTNEKLFFGSGTQLSVL.

This rearrangement joins TRBV6-1 to TRBJ1-2, with D possibly matching TRBD1 (5 bases). The germline gives CDR1 MNHNS, CDR2 SASEGT. V was clipped by 7 bases and J by 2 bases, with 11 bases between them. The CDR3 spans 13 residues. The CDR3 spells CASTKGRNYGYTF. The CDR3 nucleotides read TGTGCCAGCACTAAGGGACGGAACTATGGCTACACCTTC.

The chain uses TRBV10-3 and TRBJ1-1; a weak D match, TRBD1 (5 bases). The CDR3 runs to 14 residues. Germline V lookup: CDR1 ENHRY, CDR2 SYGVKD. Trimming removed 2 bases from V and 3 bases from J, with 10 bases in between. For the CDR3, the DNA is TGTGCCATCAGTGAGCAAGTGGGGGACACTGAAGCTTTCTTT. Protein sequence: CAISEQVGDTEAFF.

By its share, this clone is medium-sized. The rearrangement joins TRBV2 to TRBJ2-7; D is ambiguous. The germline V gene has CDR1 SNHLY and CDR2 FYNNEI. The CDR3 covers 11 residues. Trimming pared 7 bases from V and 1 base from J, leaving 5 bases between. CDR3 amino acids: CASNLSYEQYF. CDR3 in DNA: TGTGCCAGCAACCTATCCTACGAGCAGTACTTC.

The chain has TRBV19 and TRBJ1-4, with D possibly TRBD1 on 5 matching bases. The V gene's germline CDR1 is LNHDA and CDR2 SQIVND (reference sequence). The CDR3 is 19 residues long. The V and J ends lost 0 bases and 8 bases respectively, with 25 bases between them. As DNA, the CDR3 is TGTGCCAGTAGTATAGATCTATTGGGTACGGGAGGGGAGAAGGAAAAACTGTTTTTT. Its translation is CASSIDLLGTGGEKEKLFF.

This chain connects TRBV7-2 to TRBJ2-3; 10 bases fit TRBD2. Trimming at V came to 6 bases and at J to 7 bases, leaving 10 bases not matched to a gene. The CDR3 covers 15 residues. Germline-derived CDR1 and CDR2 are SGHTA and FQGNSA. The CDR3 DNA reads as TGTGCCAGCAGAAAAGCCCTAGCGGGAGTAAATACGCAGTATTTT. Protein product: CASRKALAGVNTQYF.

DNA of the CDR3: TGTGCCAGCAGCTTAGCCCCGGGGACCGTCCTTGATACGCAGTATTTT. Protein sequence: CASSLAPGTVLDTQYF. This rearrangement joins TRBV11-2 to TRBJ2-3; D may match TRBD1 or TRBD2 (5 bases each). The CDR3 spans 16 residues. Germline CDR1 is SGHAT and CDR2 is FQNNGV. Deletions cut 1 base from V and 6 bases from J, with 17 bases between.

As to this clone: This same CDR3 is encoded by further DNA sequences in the sample. The chain combines TRBV7-6 with TRBJ2-5; no clear D. Deletions cut 1 base from V and 2 bases from J, with 5 bases between. This CDR3 spans 13 amino acids. Germline V gene sequence: CDR1 SGHVS, CDR2 FNYEAQ. DNA of the CDR3: TGTGCCAGCAGCTTAGGACTGCAAGAGACCCAGTACTTC. Its translation is CASSLGLQETQYF.

V is TRBV19 and J is TRBJ2-5, with TRBD2 matching 13 bases. Trimming at V came to 3 bases and at J to 5 bases, leaving 3 bases not matched to a gene. The V gene's germline CDR1 is LNHDA and CDR2 SQIVND (reference sequence). The CDR3 extends over 15 amino acids. CDR3 nucleotide sequence: TGTGCCAGTAGTATCACTAGCGGGAGGGGGGAGACCCAGTACTTC. Translated: CASSITSGRGETQYF. Full variable domain (remainder filled in from reference TRBV19 and TRBJ2-5): DGGITQSPKYLFRKEGQNVTLSCEQNLNHDAMYWYRQDPGQGLRLIYYSQIVNDFQKGDIAEGYSVSREKKESFPLTVTSAQKNPTAFYLCASSITSGRGETQYFGPGTRLLVL.

CDR3 nucleotide sequence: TGTGCCAGCAGTTCCAGGGACTCCTACACTGAAGCTTTCTTT. Protein sequence: CASSSRDSYTEAFF. The V gene is TRBV6-5, the J gene TRBJ1-1; maybe TRBD1 (5 bases). The V gene lost 4 bases and the J gene lost 3 bases, with 12 bases spanning the gap. Germline values: CDR1 MNHEY, CDR2 SVGAGI. CDR3 length equals 14 residues.

This chain links TRBV28 with TRBJ1-2; no reliable D call. This CDR3 comprises 14 residues. Trimming took off 4 bases at V and 2 bases at J, with 11 bases between the two ends. Germline loops: CDR1 MDHEN, CDR2 SYDVKM. The CDR3 bases are TGTGCCAGCAGTTCCTTCCGGGAGAACTATGGCTACACCTTC. It encodes CASSSFRENYGYTF.

The chain has TRBV10-1 and TRBJ2-1; 9 bases map to TRBD1. Trimming cost V 7 bases and J 8 bases; bases outside gene matches: 9. This CDR3 region has 14 residues. CDR1 and CDR2 (germline): WNHNN, SYGVQD (reference sequence). CDR3 bases: TGCGCCAGCAACCGGGGACAGGGTAGCGATGAGCAGTTCTTC. It yields the protein CASNRGQGSDEQFF.

The chain joins TRBV6-5 to TRBJ2-1; a weak D match, TRBD2 (5 bases). The germline CDR1 and CDR2 sequences are MNHEY and SVGAGI. There are 13 residues in the CDR3. V was clipped by 6 bases and J by 4 bases, with 10 bases between them. The CDR3 loop is CASRTRVYNEQFF. The CDR3 region has the DNA TGTGCCAGCAGGACGAGGGTTTACAATGAGCAGTTCTTC.

This rearrangement joins TRBV7-8 to TRBJ2-7; D unclear. The CDR3 contains 14 residues. Germline V gives CDR1 SGHVS, CDR2 FQNEAQ. V lost 5 bases to trimming and J lost 3 bases, with 14 bases between them. The CDR3 loop is CASSAQDVLYEQYF. The CDR3 DNA reads as TGTGCCAGCAGCGCCCAGGACGTACTCTACGAGCAGTACTTC.

The V gene is TRBV5-1, the J gene TRBJ2-7, with D maybe TRBD2 (6 bases). The length of the CDR3 is 12 residues. V was clipped by 2 bases and J by 5 bases, with 8 bases between them. CDR1 SGHRS and CDR2 YFSETQ come from the germline V gene. The CDR3 DNA sequence: TGCGCCAGCAGCTTCATAGCGGACGAGCAGTACTTC. Translating it yields CASSFIADEQYF.

This sequence joins TRBV5-1 and TRBJ2-3; 8 positions agree with TRBD2. Germline V gene data show CDR1 as SGHRS and CDR2 as YFSETQ. The CDR3 is 17 residues long. Losses at the gene ends were 1 base for V and 2 bases for J; bases not matched to a gene: 9. Here the CDR3 reads CASSLTGDGRATDTQYF. The DNA of the CDR3 is TGCGCCAGCAGCTTGACGGGCGACGGGAGGGCCACAGATACGCAGTATTTT.